This T cell receptor (beta chain) was recovered during a study of blood T cell repertoires in COVID-19 (dated by TCRdb to about 2020). Study-wide context: Samples from collaborators originated in the United States, Italy and Spain and spanned both the acute and convalescent phases of COVID-19. The prospective study material was composed of cDNA or gDNA derived from T cells, B-cell-depleted T cells, or PBMCs. Subjects who had been exposed to COVID-19, were actively infected with it, or had recovered from it provided the deeply sampled blood TCRbeta repertoires that made up the dataset. The repertoires were made available in a free public database intended to serve as a resource for research on the immune response to SARS-CoV-2. The samples were drawn from two sources: the first 160 participants of the ongoing ImmuneRACE study, and fewer than 1,500 subjects contributed by 6 global collaborators. A de-identified subject ID, COVID-19 status, age in years and sex were almost always included in the sample metadata. Where HLA class I and class II types were available, the types were taken from metadata supplied by the sample provider, not from assay-based typing.

What the research found in general, with its limitations: Clinical and demographic metadata were provided uncurated, with the amount varying by source and participant.

Note on this clone: This clone's antigen is unknown. Base qualities are not at hand, and no much larger clone is one base apart.

Participants in the prospective study were aged 18 to 89 years, lived in 20 to 25 United States geographic areas, and enrolled through a virtual design. To assign participants to cohorts, the prospective study relied on clinical history that participants themselves reported in a screening survey and a study questionnaire. ImmuneRACE Cohort 3 recovered participants were defined by two consecutive negative NP/OP PCR tests, healthcare professional clearance, or symptom resolution. In the prospective study, mobile phlebotomists collected whole blood, serum and a nasopharyngeal or oropharyngeal swab from each participant. Over a roughly 2-month period, participants in the prospective study had the option of providing additional blood draws and questionnaires. Before DNA extraction, blood samples from the prospective study were shipped at room temperature or frozen. TCRbeta CDR3 regions were amplified from genomic DNA by means of the immunoSEQ Assay, a bias-controlled multiplex PCR. On the study's bioinformatics: Nucleated cell counts per sample were estimated from amplification of reference gene primers within the assay. Sequence reads were collapsed and filtered to measure the absolute abundance of every unique TCRbeta CDR3 rearrangement. Productive Simpson clonality was computed per sample as the square root of Simpson's diversity index over productive rearrangements. Drawn from immuneACCESS, this table holds only the in-frame rearrangements with V and J called that TCRdb kept. Clones are partly lost; checked studies trace under half to an unresolved V gene and leave the rest unexplained. V, J and clone size are those of that table, while D and trimming were read from the DNA. Here the sample has approximately 210,000 clones; about 80% occur a single time. The ten biggest clones cover approximately 15% of the sample.

The specimen sequenced was PBMCs or T cells enriched from blood (not recorded which). The clonotype originates from a man aged 40-49 years who had recovered from COVID-19.

At the DNA level, the sequence is TGTGCCTGGGGGCTCCAACTTACTGAAAAACTGTTTTTT. Its protein is CAWGLQLTEKLFF. The sequence is built from TRBV30 and TRBJ1-4, with the identity of the D gene unclear. V is reduced by 5 bases and J by 7 bases, leaving a spacing of 14 bases between them. CDR1 GTSNPN and CDR2 SVGIG are derived from the germline V gene (reference sequence). Including the terminal cysteine and phenylalanine, the CDR3 comprises 13 residues. Only the CDR3 DNA is retained, 39 bases long and in frame from the first base.